These 18 T cell receptor beta chains were sequenced from one sample in a study of T cells in localized non-small cell lung cancer. Sequenced by immunoSEQ multiplex PCR; TCRdb stores in-frame clones only, minus some. The sample holds around 140,000 clones, about 90% seen once. Sequenced material: peripheral blood, taken before any cancer treatment. The receptors shown here come from a female donor over 55 with stage I lung adenocarcinoma.

This CDR3 reads CASLARLQNTGELFF. CDR3 in DNA: TGTGCCAGCTTGGCACGACTACAGAACACCGGGGAGCTGTTTTTT. The chain combines TRBV11-2 with TRBJ2-2; D might be TRBD2 (5 bases). Trimming shortened V by 8 bases and J by 1 base, and 14 bases separated the two germline ends. CDR3 length: 15 residues. CDR1 and CDR2 from the germline V gene are SGHAT and FQNNGV.

This sequence joins TRBV5-6 and TRBJ1-5, with a tentative D call TRBD1 (6 bases). The germline V gene encodes CDR1 SGHDT and CDR2 YYEEEE. Trimming left V 2 bases short and J 9 bases short, with 15 bases between. The CDR3 spans 14 residues. Written as DNA, the CDR3 is TGTGCCAGCAGCTTTTTGACAGGACCTGGGCCCCAGCATTTT. Translated, it gives CASSFLTGPGPQHF.

The J gene is TRBJ2-1, the V gene TRBV11-2, with TRBD2 identical over 9 bases. CDR1 is SGHAT and CDR2 is FQNNGV in the germline V gene. V lost 7 bases and J lost 4; bases outside the gene matches: 2. The CDR3 has 13 amino acids. CDR3 nucleotide sequence: TGTGCCAGCATCCTAGCGGGGTACAATGAGCAGTTCTTC. Translating gives CASILAGYNEQFF.

The chain employs TRBV4-1 and TRBJ1-4; D is ambiguous. Deletions cut 3 bases from V and 8 bases from J, with 16 bases between. The CDR3 loop spans 15 amino acids. The germline V gene has CDR1 MGHRA and CDR2 YSYEKL. The DNA for the CDR3 is TGCGCCAGCAGCCATCCCGTGAAGAATTGGGAAAAACTGTTTTTT. Translation gives CASSHPVKNWEKLFF.

The V gene is TRBV19, the J gene TRBJ2-5, with 8 bases matching TRBD2. There are 18 residues in the CDR3. Germline lookup yields CDR1 LNHDA and CDR2 SQIVND (reference sequence). The V and J ends lost 2 bases and 9 bases, in that order; junction bases with no gene match: 20. The CDR3 bases are TGTGCCAGTAGTATATCGGGCCCAGCGGGAGCAGGTTTTACAGCCCAGTACTTC. This sequence encodes CASSISGPAGAGFTAQYF.

The rearrangement uses TRBV5-6 and TRBJ2-5; D gene ambiguous. The ends were cut back, 2 bases at V and 5 bases at J, with 10 bases in the middle. The CDR3 is 13 amino acids. The germline CDR1 and CDR2 sequences are SGHDT and YYEEEE. CDR3 protein: CASSFNGRETQYF. DNA for the CDR3: TGTGCCAGCAGCTTTAACGGGCGGGAGACCCAGTACTTC.

CDR3 DNA sequence: TGTGCCTGGAGGCGGACAGGGGGCTATGGCTACACCTTC. This encodes CAWRRTGGYGYTF. This chain joins TRBV30 and TRBJ1-2, with 10 positions matching TRBD1. Germline trimming cut 3 bases from V and 4 bases from J; bases unmatched to any gene: 2. Germline V lookup: CDR1 GTSNPN, CDR2 SVGIG (reference sequence). This CDR3 has 13 residues.

V is TRBV11-1 and J is TRBJ2-2; tentative D call: TRBD1 (6 bases). Germline lookup yields CDR1 SGHAT and CDR2 FQDESV (reference sequence). The CDR3 spans 16 residues. V lost 5 bases, J lost 0 bases, and 13 bases lay in between. Here the CDR3 DNA reads TGTGCCAGCAGCCTGCCGGCAGGGGCGAACACCGGGGAGCTGTTTTTT. Translating it yields CASSLPAGANTGELFF.

The chain employs TRBV2 and TRBJ1-1, with D maybe TRBD1 (5 bases). From germline, CDR1 is SNHLY and CDR2 FYNNEI. The CDR3 has 13 amino acids. The V end lost 6 bases, the J end lost 1 base, and 9 bases lay between the germline ends. CDR3 sequence reads: CASRFQGNTEAFF. The CDR3 nucleotides are TGTGCCAGCAGGTTCCAGGGGAACACTGAAGCTTTCTTT.

This clone turned up a few times. The chain uses TRBV7-9 and TRBJ2-7; D unclear. V was shortened by 5 bases and J by 2 bases, with 10 bases between the two germline ends. The germline V gene encodes CDR1 SEHNR and CDR2 FQNEAQ (reference sequence). The CDR3 extends over 13 amino acids. The CDR3 bases are TGTGCCAGCAGCCTAGTCGGCACCTACGAGCAGTACTTC. Amino acids: CASSLVGTYEQYF.

This chain connects TRBV7-9 to TRBJ2-1; 12 bases align to TRBD2. This CDR3 spans 17 amino acids. V shed 1 base and J 3 bases; nucleotides not matched to a gene: 4. The germline V gene encodes CDR1 SEHNR and CDR2 FQNEAQ (reference sequence). For the CDR3, the DNA is TGTGCCAGCAGCTTAGGTCTAGCGGGAGGGCTCTACAATGAGCAGTTCTTC. This sequence encodes CASSLGLAGGLYNEQFF. The variable domain in full, with the rest retrieved from reference TRBV7-9 and TRBJ2-1, is DTGVSQNPRHKITKRGQNVTFRCDPISEHNRLYWYRQTLGQGPEFLTYFQNEAQLEKSRLLSDRFSAERPKGSFSTLEIQRTEQGDSAMYLCASSLGLAGGLYNEQFFGPGTRLTVL.

The chain recombines TRBV11-3 with TRBJ2-1; D perhaps matches TRBD2 (5 bases). The CDR3 extends over 15 amino acids. Trimming removed 5 bases from V and 4 bases from J, with 15 bases in between. The germline V gene has CDR1 SGHNT and CDR2 YENEEA. The CDR3 DNA reads as TGTGCCAGCAGCCCCTCGGGGATTCTTTACAATGAGCAGTTCTTC. This codes for CASSPSGILYNEQFF.

The J gene is TRBJ2-7, the V gene TRBV28; 10 bases are shared with TRBD1. The ends lost 4 bases at V and 7 bases at J; junction bases unmatched: 7. Germline V gives CDR1 MDHEN, CDR2 SYDVKM. This CDR3 has 14 amino acids. CDR3 in amino acids: CASSWTGGLYEQYF. Written as DNA, the CDR3 is TGTGCCAGCAGTTGGACAGGGGGGCTTTATGAGCAGTACTTC.

In its sample, this clone was seen a few times. V usage is TRBV10-3 and J usage is TRBJ2-2, with TRBD2 identical over 9 bases. Germline V gives CDR1 ENHRY, CDR2 SYGVKD. The CDR3 sequence is 15 residues long. Germline trimming cut 6 bases from V and 4 bases from J; bases unmatched to any gene: 6. CDR3 loop: CAISGSGSSTGELFF. Here the CDR3 DNA reads TGTGCCATCAGCGGTAGCGGGAGCTCCACCGGGGAGCTGTTTTTT.

The chain combines TRBV6-5 with TRBJ2-7; D unresolved. V lost 8 bases, J lost 2 bases, and 7 bases lay in between. CDR3 length: 11 amino acids. The V gene's germline CDR1 is MNHEY and CDR2 SVGAGI. The CDR3 sequence: CASRATYEQYF. CDR3 DNA: TGTGCCAGCCGGGCGACCTACGAGCAGTACTTC.

The chain's CDR3 is CASSSLGLAGGYEQYF. CDR3 coding DNA: TGTGCCAGCAGTTCCCTCGGACTAGCGGGAGGATACGAGCAGTACTTC. The chain has TRBV27 and TRBJ2-7; 14 bases are a match to TRBD2. Germline V lookup: CDR1 MNHEY, CDR2 SMNVEV (reference sequence). V lost 4 bases and J lost 4; bases outside the gene matches: 6. The length of the CDR3 is 16 residues.

The V and J genes are TRBV27 and TRBJ1-5, with TRBD1 identical over 7 bases. This CDR3 has 16 residues. V dropped 0 bases and J dropped 3; count of bases not matched to a gene: 5. Germline V gene lookup returns CDR1 MNHEY and CDR2 SMNVEV (reference sequence). The CDR3 spells CASSLSSRGINQPQHF. In nucleotides, the CDR3 is TGTGCCAGCAGTTTATCTTCCAGGGGGATCAATCAGCCCCAGCATTTT.

The V call is TRBV14, the J call TRBJ2-3, with D possibly TRBD2 on 6 matching bases. The CDR3 consists of 14 residues. Germline CDR1 and CDR2: SGHDN and FVKESK. V lost 4 bases and J 8 bases, leaving 16 bases between the germline ends. In DNA, the CDR3 is TGTGCCAGCAGCCTCGTCGGGGGATCATCTACGCAGTATTTT. Amino acids: CASSLVGGSSTQYF.